Shown below are 18 T cell receptor beta chains from a single sample sequenced in a study of T cell repertoires in cytomegalovirus infection. Each CDR3 protein is one row after TCRdb ran MiXCR on the reads. The sample yields about 320,000 distinct CDR3 sequences, more than 9% seen once. The sequenced material came from PBMCs. The source of these receptors is a human donor in good health (CMV status not recorded). Some clones in this sample may be carry-over from other donors' samples.

This clonotype was seen many times. The chain is built from TRBV7-2 and TRBJ1-5; D ambiguous. CDR3 length: 15 residues. V shed 1 base and J shed 1 base, with 8 bases lying between them. Germline V lookup: CDR1 SGHTA, CDR2 FQGNSA. The DNA for the CDR3 is TGTGCCAGCAGCTTAGTTACGGGGAGCAATCAGCCCCAGCATTTT. It translates to CASSLVTGSNQPQHF.

This clonotype was seen a few times. The CDR3 loop reads CASSPGWGNYNEQFF. DNA of the CDR3: TGTGCCAGCTCACCAGGGTGGGGGAACTACAATGAGCAGTTCTTC. The V call is TRBV18, the J call TRBJ2-1, with D possibly called TRBD1 or TRBD2 (5 bases each). The V and J ends lost 2 bases and 3 bases respectively, with 11 bases between them. This CDR3 has 15 residues. Germline-derived CDR1 and CDR2 are KGHSH and LQKENI.

The V and J genes are TRBV3-1 and TRBJ2-5; D is undetermined. From germline, CDR1 is LGHDT and CDR2 YNNKEL (reference sequence). This CDR3 has 16 amino acids. V shed 4 bases and J shed 5 bases, with 20 bases lying between them. The CDR3 DNA follows: TGTGCCAGCAGCCCCCCGGCGAATCGGGTAATGGAGACCCAGTACTTC. This sequence encodes CASSPPANRVMETQYF.

The chain recombines TRBV2 with TRBJ1-1; D is undetermined. Germline CDR1 reads SNHLY; CDR2 reads FYNNEI. The CDR3 spans 17 residues. V lost 6 bases to trimming and J lost 0 bases, with 20 bases between them. The CDR3: CASSAPPGRSVNTEAFF. In DNA, the CDR3 is TGTGCCAGCAGCGCCCCTCCGGGTCGGTCCGTGAACACTGAAGCTTTCTTT.

This clonotype came up many times. The chain recombines TRBV7-9 with TRBJ2-1; D is ambiguous. The CDR3 consists of 14 residues. Germline V gene sequence: CDR1 SEHNR, CDR2 FQNEAQ (reference sequence). Trimming took off 3 bases at V and 7 bases at J, with 13 bases between the two ends. The CDR3 loop reads CASSLSGGANEQFF. CDR3 nucleotide sequence: TGTGCCAGCAGCTTGTCCGGCGGTGCTAATGAGCAGTTCTTC.

This clonotype was seen at least ten times. V is TRBV7-3 and J is TRBJ2-3; 13 nucleotides line up with TRBD2. J was trimmed by 1 base and V by 1 base; bases with no gene match: 2. Per the germline V gene, CDR1 is SGHTA and CDR2 is FQGTGA. The CDR3 length is 17 residues. The CDR3 loop is CASSLMGLAGRTDTQYF. The DNA for the CDR3 is TGTGCCAGCAGCTTAATGGGACTAGCGGGACGCACAGATACGCAGTATTTT.

This clonotype was detected ten times or more. The CDR3 loop is CASSFTGTSNQPQHF. The CDR3 DNA is TGTGCCAGCAGCTTTACAGGGACTAGCAATCAGCCCCAGCATTTT. The chain is built from TRBV7-9 and TRBJ1-5, with a possible D match to TRBD1 (6 bases). V was cut by 3 bases and J by 0 bases, with 9 bases left in between. The CDR3 has 15 amino acids. CDR1 SEHNR and CDR2 FQNEAQ come from the germline V gene (reference sequence).

Details on this clonotype: It may be a read error: a sequence one base away is much more abundant. The chain has TRBV7-2 and TRBJ1-1; 7 bases match TRBD1. The junction had 8 bases not matched to a gene; V was cut back by 6 bases and J by 7 bases. Germline V gene sequence: CDR1 SGHTA, CDR2 FQGNSA. The CDR3 extends over 13 amino acids. CDR3 nucleotides: TGTGCCAGCAGACCCCAGGGGGACAATGAAGCTTTCTTT. Its translation: CASRPQGDNEAFF.

This clonotype appeared many times. V usage is TRBV7-9 and J usage is TRBJ2-2; perhaps TRBD1 as D (6 bases). The germline V gene encodes CDR1 SEHNR and CDR2 FQNEAQ (reference sequence). V gave up 5 bases and J gave up 6 bases, with 22 bases separating them. The CDR3 totals 17 residues. The CDR3 nucleotides read TGTGCCAGCAGCCCACAGGGCAGCGCGCTTAGGGCCGGGGAGCTGTTTTTT. It specifies CASSPQGSALRAGELFF.

This clonotype has at least ten counts. This sequence joins TRBV28 and TRBJ1-2; TRBD1 agrees at 8 bases. The V gene's germline CDR1 is MDHEN and CDR2 SYDVKM. The CDR3 spans 14 residues. V lost 3 bases and J lost 4; bases outside the gene matches: 4. CDR3 in amino acids: CASSFQQGVYGYTF. The CDR3 bases are TGTGCCAGCAGTTTTCAACAGGGGGTCTATGGCTACACCTTC.

In this sample, this clonotype turned up many times. J is TRBJ2-5 and V is TRBV15; maybe TRBD1 (6 bases). The germline CDR1 and CDR2 sequences are LNHNV and YYDKDF (reference sequence). Trimming removed 0 bases from V and 7 bases from J, with 15 bases in between. The CDR3 is made up of 15 amino acids. The CDR3 region is CATSRDLGQGRTQYF. DNA for the CDR3: TGTGCCACCAGCAGAGATCTTGGGCAGGGGCGGACCCAGTACTTC.

The CDR3 DNA follows: TGCAGCGTCGAGGGGATCCGGGGGGAAGGCTCCTACGAGCAGTACTTC. This codes for CSVEGIRGEGSYEQYF. The J gene is TRBJ2-7, the V gene TRBV29-1; TRBD2 matches at 7 bases. CDR1 and CDR2 (germline): SQVTM, ANQGSEA. V was clipped by 6 bases and J by 0 bases; unmatched bases: 14. CDR3 length: 16 residues.

This chain joins TRBV20-1 and TRBJ2-5; 15 bases fit TRBD2. This CDR3 is 15 amino acids long. Per germline, CDR1 DFQATT and CDR2 SNEGSKA (reference sequence). The trim removed 5 bases at V and 2 bases at J, leaving 3 bases unmatched. CDR3 sequence (DNA): TGCAGTGCTTGGGGGACTAGCGGGGGGCAAGAGACCCAGTACTTC. It is translated as CSAWGTSGGQETQYF.

This clonotype was observed a handful of times. V and J are TRBV29-1 and TRBJ2-5; TRBD1 aligns across 8 bases. Germline V lookup: CDR1 SQVTM, CDR2 ANQGSEA. With V trimmed by 7 bases and J by 4 bases, 8 bases remained unmatched. The length of the CDR3 is 13 residues. DNA for the CDR3: TGCAGCGCTACTCAGGGGGCAGGAGAGACCCAGTACTTC. Amino acids: CSATQGAGETQYF.

The V call is TRBV5-5, the J call TRBJ2-7; 7 bases agree with TRBD2. Germline-derived CDR1 and CDR2 are SGHKS and YYEKEE (reference sequence). This CDR3 spans 14 amino acids. V gave up 4 bases and J gave up 2 bases; unmatched junction bases: 6. CDR3 sequence: CASSGGGPAYEQYF. The DNA of the CDR3 is TGTGCCAGCAGCGGCGGGGGTCCGGCCTACGAGCAGTACTTC.

This clonotype occurred many times. This rearrangement joins TRBV6-2 or TRBV6-3 to TRBJ2-3; D unresolved. Per germline, CDR1 MNHEY and CDR2 SVGEGT. CDR3 size: 12 residues. V dropped 7 bases and J dropped 7 bases, with 12 bases sitting between them. CDR3 region: CASNSGLNTQYF. CDR3 bases: TGTGCCAGCAACAGTGGGCTCAATACGCAGTATTTT.

This clonotype was found many times. The genes are TRBV2 and TRBJ2-3; the D is unclear. The CDR3 loop spans 13 amino acids. Germline V gene data show CDR1 as SNHLY and CDR2 as FYNNEI. V lost 7 bases and J 10 bases, leaving 18 bases between the germline ends. The CDR3 reads CASKPGPDRAQYF. Written as DNA, the CDR3 is TGTGCCAGCAAACCGGGCCCCGATAGGGCGCAGTATTTT.

At least ten counts were recorded for this clonotype. The chain has TRBV5-4 and TRBJ2-6; 11 nucleotides line up with TRBD2. Trimming cost V 4 bases and J 4 bases; bases outside gene matches: 10. CDR3 length equals 18 residues. The germline V gene has CDR1 SGHNT and CDR2 YYREEE (reference sequence). Here the CDR3 DNA reads TGTGCCAGCAGCCACCCTAGCGGGGGGCGAGGAGGGGCCAACGTCCTGACTTTC. This gives the protein CASSHPSGGRGGANVLTF.